The 21 T cell receptor beta chains reported below all come from one sample, sequenced in a study of T cell repertoires in cytomegalovirus infection. From the reads, TCRdb called clonotypes with MiXCR, one entry per CDR3 protein. This table holds some 320,000 distinct CDR3 sequences, roughly 29% found once. No antigen has been assigned to these receptors. The input for sequencing was cultured PBMCs, taken from culture after CMV antigen stimulation. These receptors were collected from a human donor in good health (CMV status not recorded). Some clones in this sample may be carry-over from other donors' samples.

This clonotype turned up a few times. The chain couples TRBV20-1 to TRBJ2-3; 9 nucleotides align to TRBD2. Germline CDR1 reads DFQATT; CDR2 reads SNEGSKA (reference sequence). After removal of 1 base from V and 5 bases from J, the junction contained 4 bases not matched to a gene. CDR3 size: 14 residues. For the CDR3, the DNA is TGCAGTGCTAGAGGGCTAGCGGGGAAAGATACGCAGTATTTT. This gives the protein CSARGLAGKDTQYF.

This clonotype was seen only a few times. J is TRBJ1-2 and V is TRBV7-6; D not certain. The ends were cut back, 4 bases at V and 4 bases at J, with 22 bases in the middle. The CDR3 sequence is 17 residues long. Germline CDR1 is SGHVS and CDR2 is FNYEAQ. CDR3 coding DNA: TGTGCCAGCAGCTCCCAACCCGGGGAACGGAGTGTCTATGGCTACACCTTC. Translated: CASSSQPGERSVYGYTF.

This clonotype was detected ten times or more. The V gene is TRBV7-8, the J gene TRBJ2-7, with TRBD2 matching 11 bases. CDR3 length equals 16 residues. J was trimmed by 3 bases and V by 5 bases; bases with no gene match: 9. The germline gives CDR1 SGHVS, CDR2 FQNEAQ. The CDR3 coding sequence is TGTGCCAGCAGCCCGAACGGTCTAGCGGGAGGCTACGAGCAGTACTTC. It yields the protein CASSPNGLAGGYEQYF. Filled out from reference TRBV7-8 and TRBJ2-7, the complete variable domain reads GAGVSQSPRYKVAKRGQDVALRCDPISGHVSLFWYQQALGQGPEFLTYFQNEAQLDKSGLPSDRFFAERPEGSVSTLKIQRTQQEDSAVYLCASSPNGLAGGYEQYFGPGTRLTVT.

The chain links TRBV11-2 to TRBJ1-5, with D maybe TRBD1 (5 bases). In germline, CDR1 is SGHAT, CDR2 FQNNGV. This CDR3 contains 14 residues. Trimming cost V 4 bases and J 11 bases, with 18 bases left between them. The CDR3 region is CASSSSPATDSQHF. DNA of the CDR3: TGTGCCAGCAGCTCCTCCCCCGCGACAGACTCCCAGCATTTT.

The rearrangement links TRBV13 to TRBJ2-7; 8 nucleotides align to TRBD2. The CDR3 is 16 amino acids. CDR1 PRHDT and CDR2 FYEKMQ come from the germline V gene (reference sequence). Losses at the gene ends were 0 bases for V and 2 bases for J; bases not matched to a gene: 6. CDR3: CASSLGLGTRAYEQYF. For the CDR3, the DNA is TGTGCCAGCAGCTTAGGACTCGGGACTAGGGCCTACGAGCAGTACTTC.

This clonotype was counted at least ten times. The chain uses TRBV28 and TRBJ1-2; tentative D call: TRBD1 (6 bases). CDR3 length: 15 residues. The V gene's germline CDR1 is MDHEN and CDR2 SYDVKM. Deletions cut 4 bases from V and 4 bases from J, with 16 bases between. The CDR3 DNA follows: TGTGCCAGCAGTTCGGGGGGCCACAGCCGCTATGGCTACACCTTC. Translating gives CASSSGGHSRYGYTF.

This clonotype has only a few counts. The rearrangement uses TRBV12-3 or TRBV12-4 and TRBJ1-2; perhaps TRBD1 as D (5 bases). The V end was cut by 3 bases, the J end by 6 bases, with 14 bases between. CDR3 length: 14 residues. The CDR3 loop is CASSFRRELNGYTF. Here the CDR3 DNA reads TGTGCCAGCAGTTTTCGCAGGGAACTAAATGGCTACACCTTC.

The J gene is TRBJ1-1, the V gene TRBV12-3 or TRBV12-4; possibly TRBD1 for D (6 bases). This CDR3 has 13 amino acids. V lost 3 bases and J lost 4, with 9 bases in between. CDR3 sequence reads: CASSFSGATEAFF. CDR3 bases: TGTGCCAGCAGTTTCTCAGGGGCCACTGAAGCTTTCTTT.

This clonotype came up a few times. The chain is built from TRBV28 and TRBJ2-7; 10 bases align to TRBD1. This CDR3 spans 17 amino acids. Germline CDR1 is MDHEN and CDR2 is SYDVKM. J was trimmed by 0 bases and V by 3 bases; bases with no gene match: 8. The CDR3 region is CASSLPRDRGFSYEQYF. As DNA, the CDR3 is TGTGCCAGCAGTTTGCCTCGGGACAGGGGCTTCTCCTACGAGCAGTACTTC. Full variable domain (missing parts from reference TRBV28 and TRBJ2-7): DVKVTQSSRYLVKRTGEKVFLECVQDMDHENMFWYRQDPGLGLRLIYFSYDVKMKEKGDIPEGYSVSREKKERFSLILESASTNQTSMYLCASSLPRDRGFSYEQYFGPGTRLTVT.

This clonotype showed up many times. This chain links TRBV28 with TRBJ1-2, with D possibly TRBD1 on 6 matching bases. The CDR3 totals 18 residues. Germline assignment: CDR1 MDHEN and CDR2 SYDVKM. Trimming cost V 4 bases and J 3 bases, with 24 bases left between them. CDR3 DNA sequence: TGTGCCAGCAGTTCGGACAGCCGCATCGCAGGGAAAGACTATGGCTACACCTTC. Translated, it gives CASSSDSRIAGKDYGYTF.

The CDR3 nucleotides read TGCGCCAGCAGCTTCGGCTTAGGACGGGATTCACCCCTCCACTTT. Translating it yields CASSFGLGRDSPLHF. This rearrangement joins TRBV5-1 to TRBJ1-6; D not resolved. The CDR3 length is 15 residues. The V end was cut by 2 bases, the J end by 8 bases, with 14 bases between. CDR1 is SGHRS and CDR2 is YFSETQ in the germline V gene.

This clonotype was found a few times. The rearrangement joins TRBV6-1 to TRBJ1-5; the D is unclear. The CDR3 has 13 residues. V lost 0 bases to trimming and J lost 4 bases, with 4 bases between them. CDR1 and CDR2 (germline): MNHNS, SASEGT. The CDR3: CASSEASNQPQHF. The CDR3 region has the DNA TGTGCCAGCAGTGAAGCTAGTAATCAGCCCCAGCATTTT.

V gene TRBV5-4 combines with J gene TRBJ2-5; D may be TRBD1 (5 bases). Trimming shortened V by 6 bases and J by 5 bases, and 17 bases separated the two germline ends. The CDR3 is made up of 14 amino acids. Germline-derived CDR1 and CDR2 are SGHNT and YYREEE (reference sequence). CDR3 sequence reads: CASIRTPESETQYF. Here the CDR3 DNA reads TGTGCCAGCATTAGGACACCCGAGTCGGAGACCCAGTACTTC.

The chain carries TRBV10-3 and TRBJ1-2; D remains unclear. Germline V gene sequence: CDR1 ENHRY, CDR2 SYGVKD. Trimming removed 0 bases at V and 2 bases at J, with 13 bases between. The CDR3 is made up of 16 amino acids. CDR3 region: CAISESTREKNYGYTF. The CDR3 coding sequence is TGTGCCATCAGTGAGTCGACTCGGGAGAAGAACTATGGCTACACCTTC.

The sample holds many counts of this clonotype. The rearrangement uses TRBV11-2 and TRBJ2-1, with 7 positions matching TRBD2. CDR1 and CDR2 from the germline V gene are SGHAT and FQNNGV. V shed 5 bases and J 8 bases; nucleotides not matched to a gene: 21. The CDR3 has 18 amino acids. The CDR3 nucleotides are TGTGCCAGCAGCACAGTGTATGGGAGGGGTGGTGTTTTCGATGAGCAGTTCTTC. Translation: CASSTVYGRGGVFDEQFF.

With regard to this clonotype: Just one base apart from a much larger clone, this may be a read error. The chain uses TRBV4-3 and TRBJ1-1, with D perhaps TRBD1 (6 bases). The CDR3 length is 17 residues. Germline-derived CDR1 and CDR2 are LGHNA and YSLEER. The CDR3 protein is CTSSQGSQGRMNTEAFF. In nucleotides, the CDR3 is TGCACCAGCAGCCAAGGATCACAGGGAAGGATGAACACTGAAGCTTTCTTT.

The V gene is TRBV11-2, the J gene TRBJ1-2; the D gene is possibly TRBD1 (5 bases). V lost 3 bases and J 7 bases, leaving 9 bases between the germline ends. Germline assignment: CDR1 SGHAT and CDR2 FQNNGV. The CDR3 has 12 amino acids. The CDR3, as DNA: TGTGCCAGCAGCTTCCTTCAGGGTGGCTACACCTTC. It is translated as CASSFLQGGYTF. The variable domain in full, completed from reference TRBV11-2 and TRBJ1-2, reads EAGVAQSPRYKIIEKRQSVAFWCNPISGHATLYWYQQILGQGPKLLIQFQNNGVVDDSQLPKDRFSAERLKGVDSTLKIQPAKLEDSAVYLCASSFLQGGYTFGSGTRLTVV.

This clonotype was seen only a few times. The chain links TRBV4-2 to TRBJ2-5; D perhaps matches TRBD2 (7 bases). CDR3 length: 17 amino acids. The ends were cut back, 3 bases at V and 5 bases at J, with 22 bases in the middle. Germline V gene lookup returns CDR1 LGHNA and CDR2 YNFKEQ. In DNA, the CDR3 is TGTGCCAGCAGCCATCTATCAGGGGAGGGGGGTTCGGAGACCCAGTACTTC. Translation gives CASSHLSGEGGSETQYF.

This rearrangement joins TRBV7-2 to TRBJ2-5; 10 bases are shared with TRBD2. V was clipped by 5 bases and J by 1 base; unmatched bases: 4. Germline V gene sequence: CDR1 SGHTA, CDR2 FQGNSA. CDR3 size: 15 residues. CDR3 in amino acids: CASSQAGGTQETQYF. DNA of the CDR3: TGTGCCAGCAGCCAAGCGGGGGGGACCCAAGAGACCCAGTACTTC.

The V call is TRBV2, the J call TRBJ1-3; a weak D match, TRBD1 (5 bases). V lost 6 bases and J lost 5, with 11 bases in between. From germline, CDR1 is SNHLY and CDR2 FYNNEI. CDR3 size: 13 residues. The CDR3 DNA is TGTGCCAGCAGCTTGGGACTTCGAAACACCATATATTTT. Its translation: CASSLGLRNTIYF. The whole variable domain, filled in from reference TRBV2 and TRBJ1-3, reads EPEVTQTPSHQVTQMGQEVILRCVPISNHLYFYWYRQILGQKVEFLVSFYNNEISEKSEIFDDQFSVERPDGSNFTLKIRSTKLEDSAMYFCASSLGLRNTIYFGEGSWLTVV.

The rearrangement joins TRBV28 to TRBJ2-3, with a possible D match to TRBD2 (6 bases). The ends were cut back, 3 bases at V and 0 bases at J, with 13 bases in the middle. Germline CDR1 MDHEN, CDR2 SYDVKM. This CDR3 has 16 amino acids. CDR3 nucleotide sequence: TGTGCCAGCAGTTTGATGGCGGGACGGAGCACAGATACGCAGTATTTT. Protein: CASSLMAGRSTDTQYF.